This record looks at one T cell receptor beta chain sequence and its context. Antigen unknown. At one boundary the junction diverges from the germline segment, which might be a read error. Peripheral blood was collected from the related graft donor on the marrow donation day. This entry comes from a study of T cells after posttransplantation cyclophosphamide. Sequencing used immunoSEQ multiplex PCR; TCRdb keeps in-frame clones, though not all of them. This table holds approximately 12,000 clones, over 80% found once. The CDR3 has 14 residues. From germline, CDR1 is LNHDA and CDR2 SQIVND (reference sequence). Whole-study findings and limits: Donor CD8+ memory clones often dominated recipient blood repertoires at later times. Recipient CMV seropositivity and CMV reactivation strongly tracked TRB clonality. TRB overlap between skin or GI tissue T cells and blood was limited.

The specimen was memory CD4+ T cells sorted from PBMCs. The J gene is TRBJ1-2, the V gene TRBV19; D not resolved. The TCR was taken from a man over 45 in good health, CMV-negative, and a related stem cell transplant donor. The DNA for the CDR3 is TGTGCCAGCAGTATAGCGGGTTACAACTATGGCTACACCTTC. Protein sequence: CASSIAGYNYGYTF. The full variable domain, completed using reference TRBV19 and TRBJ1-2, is DGGITQSPKYLFRKEGQNVTLSCEQNLNHDAMYWYRQDPGQGLRLIYYSQIVNDFQKGDIAEGYSVSREKKESFPLTVTSAQKNPTAFYLCASSIAGYNYGYTFGSGTRLTVV.